This T cell receptor (beta chain) stems from a study of cytomegalovirus exposure and HLA in healthy donors. It was with 60 Vbeta and 13 Jbeta primers that the PCR ran. Measured with immunoSEQ multiplex PCR; TCRdb has only the in-frame clones, and not every one. This sample has 130,000 to 150,000 clones, with 65% to 80% found just once. Germline CDR1 reads SGHTA; CDR2 reads FQGNSA. The CDR3 runs to 16 residues. The receptor comes from a male donor in good health and CMV-seropositive. V is TRBV7-2 and J is TRBJ2-5; TRBD1 matches 8 bases. The better agreement between TRBJ2-7 and the DNA end casts doubt on the J call. The sequenced sample was PBMCs. CDR3 nucleotides: TGTGCCAGCAGCTTACCAGGACAGGGAAAGAGCTACGAGCAGTACTTC. This gives the protein CASSLPGQGKSYEQYF.